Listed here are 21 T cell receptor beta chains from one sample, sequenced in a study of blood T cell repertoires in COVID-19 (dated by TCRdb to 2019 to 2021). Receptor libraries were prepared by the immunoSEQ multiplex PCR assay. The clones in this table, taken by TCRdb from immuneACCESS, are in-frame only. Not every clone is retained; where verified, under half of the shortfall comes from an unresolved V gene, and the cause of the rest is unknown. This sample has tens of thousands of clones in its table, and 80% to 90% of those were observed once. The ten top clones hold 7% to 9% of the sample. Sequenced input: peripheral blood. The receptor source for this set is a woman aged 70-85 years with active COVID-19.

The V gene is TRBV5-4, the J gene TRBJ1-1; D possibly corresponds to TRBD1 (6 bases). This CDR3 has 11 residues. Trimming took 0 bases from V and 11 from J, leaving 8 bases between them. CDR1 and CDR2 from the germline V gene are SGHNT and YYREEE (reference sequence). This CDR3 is CASSLDRVAFF. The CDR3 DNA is TGTGCCAGCAGCTTGGACAGGGTTGCTTTCTTT.

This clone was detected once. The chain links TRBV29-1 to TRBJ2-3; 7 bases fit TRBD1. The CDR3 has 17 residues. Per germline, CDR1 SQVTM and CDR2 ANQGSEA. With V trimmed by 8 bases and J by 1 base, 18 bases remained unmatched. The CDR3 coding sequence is TGCAGCTCGCGACAGGGAGACTCAACCCTAGGCACAGATACGCAGTATTTT. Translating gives CSSRQGDSTLGTDTQYF.

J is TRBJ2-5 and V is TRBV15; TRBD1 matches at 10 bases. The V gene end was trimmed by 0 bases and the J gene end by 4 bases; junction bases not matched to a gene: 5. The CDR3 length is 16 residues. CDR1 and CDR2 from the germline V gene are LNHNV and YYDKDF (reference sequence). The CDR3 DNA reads TGTGCCACCAGCAGAGATAGGGGACAGGGGAGAGAGACCCAGTACTTC. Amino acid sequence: CATSRDRGQGRETQYF.

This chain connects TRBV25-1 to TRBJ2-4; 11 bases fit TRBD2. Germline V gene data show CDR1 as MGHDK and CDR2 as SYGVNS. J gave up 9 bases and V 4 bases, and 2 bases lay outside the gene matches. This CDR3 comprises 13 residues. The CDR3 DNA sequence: TGTGCCAGCAGTGTAGCGGGAGGGGGCATTCAGTACTTC. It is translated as CASSVAGGGIQYF.

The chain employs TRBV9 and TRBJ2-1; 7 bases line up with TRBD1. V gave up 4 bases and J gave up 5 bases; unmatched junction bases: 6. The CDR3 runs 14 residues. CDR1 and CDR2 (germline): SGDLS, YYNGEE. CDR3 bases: TGTGCCAGCAGCCCGGGGACAGAAAACAATGAGCAGTTCTTC. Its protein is CASSPGTENNEQFF.

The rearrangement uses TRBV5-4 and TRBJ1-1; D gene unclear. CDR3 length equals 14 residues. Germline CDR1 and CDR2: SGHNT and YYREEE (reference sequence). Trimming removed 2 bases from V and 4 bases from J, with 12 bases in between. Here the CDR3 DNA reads TGTGCCAGCAGCTTCTTGGGTGGGAGCACTGAAGCTTTCTTT. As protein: CASSFLGGSTEAFF.

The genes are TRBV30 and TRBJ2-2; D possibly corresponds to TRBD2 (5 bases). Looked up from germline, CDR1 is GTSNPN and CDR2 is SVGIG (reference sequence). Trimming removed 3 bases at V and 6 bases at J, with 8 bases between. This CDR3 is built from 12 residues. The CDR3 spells CAWSREAGELFF. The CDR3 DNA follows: TGTGCCTGGAGCCGGGAAGCCGGGGAGCTGTTTTTT.

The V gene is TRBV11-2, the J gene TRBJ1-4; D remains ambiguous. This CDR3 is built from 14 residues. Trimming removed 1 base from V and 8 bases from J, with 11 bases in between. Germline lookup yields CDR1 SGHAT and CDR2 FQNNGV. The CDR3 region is CASSLVWQKEKLFF. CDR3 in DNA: TGTGCCAGCAGCTTAGTGTGGCAGAAAGAAAAACTGTTTTTT.

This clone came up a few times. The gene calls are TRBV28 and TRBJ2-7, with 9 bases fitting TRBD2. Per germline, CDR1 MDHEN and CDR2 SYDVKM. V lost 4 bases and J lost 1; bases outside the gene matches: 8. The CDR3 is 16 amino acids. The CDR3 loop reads CASSSPASGKSYEQYF. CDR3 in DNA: TGTGCCAGCAGTTCGCCAGCTAGCGGGAAGTCCTACGAGCAGTACTTC.

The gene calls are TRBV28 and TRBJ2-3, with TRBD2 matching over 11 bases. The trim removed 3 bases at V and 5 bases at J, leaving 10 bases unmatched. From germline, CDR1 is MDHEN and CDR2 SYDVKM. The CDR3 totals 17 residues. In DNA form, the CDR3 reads TGTGCCAGCAGTTTTGAAGTAGCGGGAGGGGAAGGAGATACGCAGTATTTT. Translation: CASSFEVAGGEGDTQYF.

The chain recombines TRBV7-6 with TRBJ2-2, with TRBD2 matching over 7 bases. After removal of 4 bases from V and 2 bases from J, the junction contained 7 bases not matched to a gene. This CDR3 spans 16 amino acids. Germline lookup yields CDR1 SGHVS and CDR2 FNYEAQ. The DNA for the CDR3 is TGTGCCAGCAGCTCCCAGGCGGGAGTTAACACCGGGGAGCTGTTTTTT. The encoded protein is CASSSQAGVNTGELFF.

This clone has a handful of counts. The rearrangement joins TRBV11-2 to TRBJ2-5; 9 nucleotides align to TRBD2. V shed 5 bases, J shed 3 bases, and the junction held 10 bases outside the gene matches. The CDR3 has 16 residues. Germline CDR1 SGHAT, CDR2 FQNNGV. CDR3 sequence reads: CASSLSPGTSKETQYF. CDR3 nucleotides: TGTGCCAGCAGCCTTAGCCCCGGGACTAGCAAAGAGACCCAGTACTTC. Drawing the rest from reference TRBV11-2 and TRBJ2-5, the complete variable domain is EAGVAQSPRYKIIEKRQSVAFWCNPISGHATLYWYQQILGQGPKLLIQFQNNGVVDDSQLPKDRFSAERLKGVDSTLKIQPAKLEDSAVYLCASSLSPGTSKETQYFGPGTRLLVL.

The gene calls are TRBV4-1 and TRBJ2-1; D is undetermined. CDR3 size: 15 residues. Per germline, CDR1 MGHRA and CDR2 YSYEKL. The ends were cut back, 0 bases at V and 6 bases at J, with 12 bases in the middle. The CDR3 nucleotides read TGCGCCAGCAGCCAAGATGGAAAAGCGCTCAATGAGCAGTTCTTC. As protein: CASSQDGKALNEQFF.

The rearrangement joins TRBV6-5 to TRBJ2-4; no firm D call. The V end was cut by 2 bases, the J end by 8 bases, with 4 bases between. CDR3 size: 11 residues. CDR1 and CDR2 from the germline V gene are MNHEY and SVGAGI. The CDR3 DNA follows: TGTGCCAGCAGTTACCTAGACATTCAGTACTTC. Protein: CASSYLDIQYF.

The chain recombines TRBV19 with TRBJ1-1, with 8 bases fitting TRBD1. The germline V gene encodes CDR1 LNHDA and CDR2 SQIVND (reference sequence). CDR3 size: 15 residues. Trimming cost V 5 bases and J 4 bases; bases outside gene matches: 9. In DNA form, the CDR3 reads TGTGCCAGTAGTGCCAGGGGGCTGGAAGGCACTGAAGCTTTCTTT. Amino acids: CASSARGLEGTEAFF.

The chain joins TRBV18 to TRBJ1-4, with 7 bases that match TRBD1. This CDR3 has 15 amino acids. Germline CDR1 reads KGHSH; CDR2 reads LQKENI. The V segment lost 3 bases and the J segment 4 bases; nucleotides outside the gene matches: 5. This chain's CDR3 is CASSPLDRSNEKLFF. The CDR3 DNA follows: TGTGCCAGCTCACCCCTGGACAGGAGTAATGAAAAACTGTTTTTT.

The DNA for the CDR3 is TGCGCCAGCAGCTTGGCCTCCCGGACAGGGGGGAATGAGCAGTTCTTC. Protein product: CASSLASRTGGNEQFF. V is TRBV5-1 and J is TRBJ2-1; 10 nucleotides align to TRBD1. Germline trimming cut 0 bases from V and 7 bases from J; bases unmatched to any gene: 7. Per germline, CDR1 SGHRS and CDR2 YFSETQ. This CDR3 comprises 16 residues.

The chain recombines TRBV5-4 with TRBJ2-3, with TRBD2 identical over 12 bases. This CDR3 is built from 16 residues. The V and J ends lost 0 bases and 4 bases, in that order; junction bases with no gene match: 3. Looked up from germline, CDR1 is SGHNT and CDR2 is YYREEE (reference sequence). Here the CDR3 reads CASSLARLAGADTQYF. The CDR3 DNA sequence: TGTGCCAGCAGCTTGGCCCGACTAGCGGGAGCAGATACGCAGTATTTT.

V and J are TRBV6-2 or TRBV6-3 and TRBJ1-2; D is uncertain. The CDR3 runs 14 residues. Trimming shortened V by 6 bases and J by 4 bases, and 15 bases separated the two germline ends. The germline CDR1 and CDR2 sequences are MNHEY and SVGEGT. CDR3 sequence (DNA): TGTGCCAGCAGCACCCCGGGGAGGTCCTATGGCTACACCTTC. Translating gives CASSTPGRSYGYTF.

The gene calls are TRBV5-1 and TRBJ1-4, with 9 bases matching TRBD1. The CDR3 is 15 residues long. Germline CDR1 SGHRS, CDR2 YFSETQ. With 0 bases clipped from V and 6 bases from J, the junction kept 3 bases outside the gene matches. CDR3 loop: CASSLATGGDEKLFF. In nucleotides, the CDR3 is TGCGCCAGCAGCTTGGCGACAGGGGGGGATGAAAAACTGTTTTTT.

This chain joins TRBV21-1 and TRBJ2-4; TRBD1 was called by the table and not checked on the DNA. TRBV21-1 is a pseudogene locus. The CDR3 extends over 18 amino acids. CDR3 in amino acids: CASSNHRTGNEAKNIQYF. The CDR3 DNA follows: TGTGCCAGCAGCAACCACCGGACAGGGAATGAAGCCAAAAACATTCAGTACTTC.